This entry describes one T cell receptor beta chain. As yet, its antigen is unknown. This entry belongs to a study of tissue T cells after allogeneic stem cell transplantation. CDR3 length: 12 amino acids. With 6 bases clipped from V and 8 bases from J, the junction kept 4 bases outside the gene matches. Per germline, CDR1 MNHEY and CDR2 SVGAGI. TCRdb's table, derived via immunoSEQ multiplex PCR, lists solely in-frame clones and lacks some. This table has about 10,000 clones, around three fifths appearing once. Points from the study as a whole: TCR repertoires tracked anatomic similarity, regardless of disease or transplant status.

V usage is TRBV6-5 and J usage is TRBJ1-2; 9 bases map to TRBD1. The sample here was tissue from the jejunum, taken at autopsy. This TCR was recovered from a woman between 18 and 50 years old with breast cancer. CDR3 nucleotides: TGTGCCAGCAGCCCCGGACAGGGGGGCTACACCTTC. The encoded protein is CASSPGQGGYTF.